The clone carrying this T cell receptor beta chain was observed a handful of times. Assay used: immunoSEQ multiplex PCR; TCRdb lists only in-frame clones, some missing. The sample consists of roughly 110,000 clones, 58% of them appearing once. This entry belongs to a study of cytotoxic CD8 clonotypes in ibrutinib-treated CLL. The material sequenced was PBMCs, taken after 24 months of ibrutinib treatment. The clonotype originates from a human donor with chronic lymphocytic leukemia.

The CDR3 region has the DNA TGTGCACGCCGGGACAGGGGGTTCTTC. Its protein product is CARRDRGFF. The V and J genes are TRBV12-2 and TRBJ2-1; the DNA was not compared with TRBD1, the D call given in the table. TRBV12-2 is reported as a pseudogene. The CDR3 covers 9 residues.